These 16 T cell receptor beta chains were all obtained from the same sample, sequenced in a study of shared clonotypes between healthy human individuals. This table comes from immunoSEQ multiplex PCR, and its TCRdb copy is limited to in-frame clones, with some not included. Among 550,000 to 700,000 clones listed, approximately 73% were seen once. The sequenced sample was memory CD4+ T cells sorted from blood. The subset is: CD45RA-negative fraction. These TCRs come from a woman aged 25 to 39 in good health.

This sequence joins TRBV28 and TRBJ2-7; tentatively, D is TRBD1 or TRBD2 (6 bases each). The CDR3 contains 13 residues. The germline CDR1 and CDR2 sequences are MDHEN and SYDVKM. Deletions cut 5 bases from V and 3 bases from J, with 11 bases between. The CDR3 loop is CASSRGGGYEQYF. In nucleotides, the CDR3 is TGTGCCAGCAGTCGAGGGGGAGGCTACGAGCAGTACTTC.

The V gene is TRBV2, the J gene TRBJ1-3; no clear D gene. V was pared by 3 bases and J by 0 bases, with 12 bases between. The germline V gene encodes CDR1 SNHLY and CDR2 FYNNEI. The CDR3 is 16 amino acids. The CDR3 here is CASSDQIVVSGNTIYF. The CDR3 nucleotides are TGTGCCAGCAGTGACCAGATCGTCGTCTCTGGAAACACCATATATTTT. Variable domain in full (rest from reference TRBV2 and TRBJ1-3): EPEVTQTPSHQVTQMGQEVILRCVPISNHLYFYWYRQILGQKVEFLVSFYNNEISEKSEIFDDQFSVERPDGSNFTLKIRSTKLEDSAMYFCASSDQIVVSGNTIYFGEGSWLTVV.

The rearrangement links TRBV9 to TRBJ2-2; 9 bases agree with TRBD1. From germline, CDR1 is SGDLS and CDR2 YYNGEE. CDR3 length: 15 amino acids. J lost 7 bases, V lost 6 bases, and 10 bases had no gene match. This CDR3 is CASNKGDRDIGELFF. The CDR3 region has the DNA TGTGCCAGCAACAAAGGGGACAGGGATATCGGGGAGCTGTTTTTT.

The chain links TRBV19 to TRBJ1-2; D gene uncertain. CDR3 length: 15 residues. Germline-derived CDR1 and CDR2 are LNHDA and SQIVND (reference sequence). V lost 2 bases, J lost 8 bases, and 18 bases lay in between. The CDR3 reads CASSINLPERVGYTF. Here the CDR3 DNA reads TGTGCCAGTAGTATAAACTTACCTGAACGGGTCGGCTACACCTTC. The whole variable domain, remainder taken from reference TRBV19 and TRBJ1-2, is DGGITQSPKYLFRKEGQNVTLSCEQNLNHDAMYWYRQDPGQGLRLIYYSQIVNDFQKGDIAEGYSVSREKKESFPLTVTSAQKNPTAFYLCASSINLPERVGYTFGSGTRLTVV.

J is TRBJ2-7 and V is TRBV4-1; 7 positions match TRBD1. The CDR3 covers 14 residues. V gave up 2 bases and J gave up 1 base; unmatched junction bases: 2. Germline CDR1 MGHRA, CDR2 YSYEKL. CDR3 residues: CASSQRDRSYEQYF. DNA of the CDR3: TGCGCCAGCAGCCAAAGGGACAGATCCTACGAGCAGTACTTC.

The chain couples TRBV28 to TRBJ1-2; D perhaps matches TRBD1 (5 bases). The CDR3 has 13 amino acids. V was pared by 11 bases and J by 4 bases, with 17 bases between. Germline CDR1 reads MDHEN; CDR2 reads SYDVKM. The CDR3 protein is CASLAGGRYGYTF. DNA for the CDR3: TGTGCCTCCCTAGCGGGGGGTCGCTATGGCTACACCTTC.

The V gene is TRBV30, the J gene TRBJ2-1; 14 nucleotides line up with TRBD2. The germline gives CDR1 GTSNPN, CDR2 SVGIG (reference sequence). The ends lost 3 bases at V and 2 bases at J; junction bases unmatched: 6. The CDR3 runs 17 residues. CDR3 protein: CAWSHPGLAGAYNEQFF. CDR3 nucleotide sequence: TGTGCCTGGAGCCACCCGGGACTAGCGGGAGCCTACAATGAGCAGTTCTTC.

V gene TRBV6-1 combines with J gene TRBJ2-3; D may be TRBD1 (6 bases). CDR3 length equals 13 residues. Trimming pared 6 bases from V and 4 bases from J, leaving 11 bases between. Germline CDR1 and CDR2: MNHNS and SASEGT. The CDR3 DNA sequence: TGTGCCAGCAGCCAGGGACATTCAGATACGCAGTATTTT. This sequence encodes CASSQGHSDTQYF.

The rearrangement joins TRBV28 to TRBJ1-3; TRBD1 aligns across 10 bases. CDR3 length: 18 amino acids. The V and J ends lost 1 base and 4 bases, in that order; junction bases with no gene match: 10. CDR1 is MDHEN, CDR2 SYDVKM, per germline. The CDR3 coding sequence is TGTGCCAGCAGTTTATCTCAGACCGGGACAGGGGAAGGAAACACCATATATTTT. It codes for CASSLSQTGTGEGNTIYF.

CDR3 region: CASSTTSFTYNEQFF. CDR3 nucleotide sequence: TGTGCCAGCAGCACTACTAGCTTTACCTACAATGAGCAGTTCTTC. The chain recombines TRBV5-6 with TRBJ2-1, with D possibly being TRBD2 (6 bases). V lost 4 bases and J 2 bases, leaving 13 bases between the germline ends. Per the germline V gene, CDR1 is SGHDT and CDR2 is YYEEEE. The CDR3 is 15 residues long.

DNA of the CDR3: TGCGCCAGCAGCTTCGGGGGACAGTCCTACGAGCAGTACTTC. It yields the protein CASSFGGQSYEQYF. The V call is TRBV5-1, the J call TRBJ2-7, with D maybe TRBD1 (7 bases). The CDR3 has 14 amino acids. V gave up 2 bases and J gave up 1 base, with 10 bases separating them. Looked up from germline, CDR1 is SGHRS and CDR2 is YFSETQ.

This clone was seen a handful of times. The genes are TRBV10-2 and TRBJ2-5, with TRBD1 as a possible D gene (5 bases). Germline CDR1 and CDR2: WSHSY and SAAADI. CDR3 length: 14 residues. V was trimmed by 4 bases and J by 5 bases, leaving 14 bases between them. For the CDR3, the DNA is TGCGCCAGCAGTGTGAGGTCAGGGATCGAGACCCAGTACTTC. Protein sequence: CASSVRSGIETQYF.

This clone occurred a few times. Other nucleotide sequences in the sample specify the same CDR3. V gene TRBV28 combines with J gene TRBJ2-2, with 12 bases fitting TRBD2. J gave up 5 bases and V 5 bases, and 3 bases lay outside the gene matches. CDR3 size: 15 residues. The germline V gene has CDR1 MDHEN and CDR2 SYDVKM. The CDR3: CASSGGTSGTGELFF. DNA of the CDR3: TGTGCCAGCAGTGGGGGGACTAGCGGGACCGGGGAGCTGTTTTTT.

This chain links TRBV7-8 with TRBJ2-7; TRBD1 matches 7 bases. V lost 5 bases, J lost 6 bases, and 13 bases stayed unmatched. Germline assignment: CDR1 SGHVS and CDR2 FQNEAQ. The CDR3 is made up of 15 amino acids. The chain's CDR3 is CASSATGTVFGEQYF. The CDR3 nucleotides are TGTGCCAGCAGCGCCACCGGGACAGTCTTTGGCGAGCAGTACTTC.

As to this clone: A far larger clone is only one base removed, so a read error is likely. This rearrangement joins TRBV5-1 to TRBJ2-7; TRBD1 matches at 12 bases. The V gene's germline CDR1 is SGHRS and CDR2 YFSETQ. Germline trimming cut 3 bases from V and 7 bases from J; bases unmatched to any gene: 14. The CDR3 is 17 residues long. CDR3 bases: TGCGCCAGCAGCTGGGGAGCCTCGGGACAGGGGGCGGGGGAGCAGTACTTC. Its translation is CASSWGASGQGAGEQYF.

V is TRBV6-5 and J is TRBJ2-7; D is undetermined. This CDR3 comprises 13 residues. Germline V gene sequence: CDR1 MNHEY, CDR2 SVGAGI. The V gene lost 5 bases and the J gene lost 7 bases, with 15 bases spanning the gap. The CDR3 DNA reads TGTGCCAGCAGTCGCGACATAGGGCAGGAGCAGTACTTC. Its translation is CASSRDIGQEQYF.